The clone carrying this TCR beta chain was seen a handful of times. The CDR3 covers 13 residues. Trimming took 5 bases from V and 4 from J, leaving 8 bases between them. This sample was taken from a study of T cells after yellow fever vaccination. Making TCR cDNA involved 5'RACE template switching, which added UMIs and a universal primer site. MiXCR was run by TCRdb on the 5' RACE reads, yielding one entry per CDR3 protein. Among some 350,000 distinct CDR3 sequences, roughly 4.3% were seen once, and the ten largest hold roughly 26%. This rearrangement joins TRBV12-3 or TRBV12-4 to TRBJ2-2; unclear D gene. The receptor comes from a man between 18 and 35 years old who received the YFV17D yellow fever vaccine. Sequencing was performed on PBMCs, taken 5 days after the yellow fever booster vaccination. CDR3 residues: CASSPLPTGELFF. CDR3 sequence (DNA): TGTGCCAGCAGTCCCTTGCCCACCGGGGAGCTGTTTTTT.